This T cell receptor beta chain was sequenced in a study of blood T cell repertoires in COVID-19. Study summary: The United States, Italy and Spain provided the acute and convalescent COVID-19 samples. The cDNA or gDNA used as material had been derived from T cells, B-cell-depleted T cells, or PBMCs.

Per the original methods: Amplified reference gene primers provided the basis for estimating nucleated cell counts. TCRdb keeps only in-frame clones here, not all; method: immunoSEQ multiplex PCR. V and J calls and clone size are given by that table; D and trimming were obtained from the DNA. The sample has approximately 110,000 clones, roughly 80% seen once. The source is a man aged 65-85 years with active or convalescent COVID-19. The sequenced material came from peripheral blood.

The CDR3 protein is CASKGQVNTEAFF. Here the CDR3 DNA reads TGTGCCAGCAAGGGACAGGTGAACACTGAAGCTTTCTTT. The chain couples TRBV6-5 to TRBJ1-1; 8 bases align to TRBD1. V lost 7 bases to trimming and J lost 0 bases; unmatched junction nucleotides: 1. Germline V gene sequence: CDR1 MNHEY, CDR2 SVGAGI. This CDR3 is built from 13 residues.